This note documents a single T cell receptor (beta chain) sequence. Its specificity is not known. The CDR3 extends over 13 amino acids. Germline CDR1 SGHDT, CDR2 YYEEEE. Trimming at V came to 5 bases and at J to 3 bases, leaving 5 bases not matched to a gene. This record comes from a study of radiation and T cells in renal cell carcinoma. Treatment noted: treatment-naive control, cytoreductive nephrectomy. Treatment-naive patients without radiation supplied the control tumors at nephrectomy. Control tumor donors were a handful of females and some ten males, median age about 60 years. General observations from the study: Dominant CDR3 motifs occupied more repertoire in irradiated than control tumors. In nephrectomy-only tumors, top 100 clonotypes averaged roughly 45%, versus around 54% irradiated.

Some clones are missing from TCRdb's copy, which holds only in-frame ones; the method was immunoSEQ multiplex PCR. This table holds approximately 16,000 clones, roughly 60% found once. This chain joins TRBV5-6 and TRBJ2-7, with 7 bases that match TRBD2. The TCR comes from a man aged 40-50 years with renal cell carcinoma. The material sequenced was tumor tissue, taken from a patient whose treatment was nephrectomy without radiotherapy. The CDR3 DNA sequence: TGTGCCAGCAGAAAGACTAGCCTCTACGAGCAGTACTTC. Amino acids: CASRKTSLYEQYF. Combining the CDR3 with reference TRBV5-6 and TRBJ2-7 gives the whole variable domain DAGVTQSPTHLIKTRGQQVTLRCSPKSGHDTVSWYQQALGQGPQFIFQYYEEEERQRGNFPDRFSGHQFPNYSSELNVNALLLGDSALYLCASRKTSLYEQYFGPGTRLTVT.